Each of the 27 T cell receptor beta chains below was sequenced from the same sample in a study of cytomegalovirus exposure and HLA in healthy donors. With 60 Vbeta and 13 Jbeta primers, the PCR was carried out. Sequencing used immunoSEQ multiplex PCR; TCRdb keeps in-frame clones, though not all of them. Its table lists around 63,000 clones. Specimen: PBMCs. The receptors stem from a woman in her 30s in good health and CMV-seronegative.

The genes are TRBV7-2 and TRBJ2-5, with 11 positions matching TRBD2. Germline lookup yields CDR1 SGHTA and CDR2 FQGNSA. This CDR3 region has 16 residues. V was pared by 1 base and J by 2 bases, with 3 bases of the junction left unmatched. DNA for the CDR3: TGTGCCAGCAGCTTAGGACTAGCGGGGCTTCAAGAGACCCAGTACTTC. It yields the protein CASSLGLAGLQETQYF.

The chain uses TRBV2 and TRBJ1-2; tentatively, D is TRBD1 (5 bases). The CDR3 consists of 13 residues. The ends were cut back, 7 bases at V and 4 bases at J, with 13 bases in the middle. Germline values: CDR1 SNHLY, CDR2 FYNNEI. The CDR3 region has the DNA TGTGCCAGCACTGCGACAGTCACCTATGGCTACACCTTC. Protein sequence: CASTATVTYGYTF.

The chain carries TRBV6-6 and TRBJ2-7; 8 bases agree with TRBD1. V lost 6 bases to trimming and J lost 6 bases; unmatched junction nucleotides: 10. Germline assignment: CDR1 MNHNY and CDR2 SVGAGI (reference sequence). CDR3 length: 14 amino acids. The CDR3 loop reads CASSTGQGPPEQYF. As DNA, the CDR3 is TGTGCCAGCAGCACCGGACAGGGCCCCCCCGAGCAGTACTTC.

The genes are TRBV28 and TRBJ2-3, with D possibly TRBD2 on 5 matching bases. Trimming took 4 bases from V and 2 from J, leaving 16 bases between them. CDR3 length equals 16 residues. The germline V gene has CDR1 MDHEN and CDR2 SYDVKM. CDR3 loop: CASSSYLAFHTDTQYF. Here the CDR3 DNA reads TGTGCCAGCAGTTCTTATCTAGCCTTCCACACAGATACGCAGTATTTT. The whole variable domain, remainder taken from reference TRBV28 and TRBJ2-3, is DVKVTQSSRYLVKRTGEKVFLECVQDMDHENMFWYRQDPGLGLRLIYFSYDVKMKEKGDIPEGYSVSREKKERFSLILESASTNQTSMYLCASSSYLAFHTDTQYFGPGTRLTVL.

V is TRBV18 and J is TRBJ2-1; 14 bases are shared with TRBD2. Germline V gene data show CDR1 as KGHSH and CDR2 as LQKENI. J was trimmed by 7 bases and V by 3 bases; bases with no gene match: 8. The CDR3 has 17 residues. The DNA for the CDR3 is TGTGCCAGCTCACCCGACTTGACTAGCGGGGGGGCAAATGAGCAGTTCTTC. Amino acid sequence: CASSPDLTSGGANEQFF.

The CDR3 reads CASSPRDSLRGTFF. Here the CDR3 DNA reads TGTGCCAGCAGCCCCCGGGACAGCCTTCGTGGGACTTTCTTT. The J gene is TRBJ1-1, the V gene TRBV6-5; 7 positions match TRBD1. Germline CDR1 and CDR2: MNHEY and SVGAGI. The junction had 16 bases not matched to a gene; V was cut back by 6 bases and J by 12 bases. The CDR3 runs 14 residues.

The rearrangement joins TRBV18 to TRBJ1-6; D is unclear. This CDR3 is built from 16 residues. V was clipped by 3 bases and J by 0 bases, with 9 bases between them. Germline V gene lookup returns CDR1 KGHSH and CDR2 LQKENI. The chain's CDR3 is CASSPLASSYNSPLHF. CDR3 bases: TGTGCCAGCTCACCTCTAGCAAGCTCCTATAATTCACCCCTCCACTTT.

The rearrangement joins TRBV5-1 to TRBJ1-5; D possibly corresponds to TRBD1 (6 bases). Germline V gene lookup returns CDR1 SGHRS and CDR2 YFSETQ. The length of the CDR3 is 15 residues. Trimming pared 4 bases from V and 7 bases from J, leaving 18 bases between. The CDR3 DNA is TGCGCCAGCAGCGCTTCAGGGGCTACTGGCCAGCCCCAGCATTTT. As protein: CASSASGATGQPQHF.

The chain is built from TRBV27 and TRBJ2-1; TRBD2 is a possible D gene (5 bases). Trimming removed 7 bases from V and 3 bases from J, with 10 bases in between. From germline, CDR1 is MNHEY and CDR2 SMNVEV (reference sequence). The CDR3 loop spans 13 amino acids. The CDR3 region is CASNPRGYNEQFF. Written as DNA, the CDR3 is TGTGCCAGCAACCCACGGGGCTACAATGAGCAGTTCTTC.

The chain links TRBV15 to TRBJ1-5; tentatively, D is TRBD1 (5 bases). V shed 1 base and J shed 5 bases, with 12 bases lying between them. Germline lookup yields CDR1 LNHNV and CDR2 YYDKDF (reference sequence). CDR3 size: 15 residues. The CDR3 region is CATSRGEEGYQPQHF. In nucleotides, the CDR3 is TGTGCCACCAGCAGAGGGGAGGAGGGGTATCAGCCCCAGCATTTT.

The chain recombines TRBV5-6 with TRBJ1-2, with 7 positions matching TRBD1. This CDR3 comprises 16 residues. Germline CDR1 reads SGHDT; CDR2 reads YYEEEE. After removal of 1 base from V and 4 bases from J, the junction contained 10 bases not matched to a gene. As DNA, the CDR3 is TGTGCCAGCAGCTTGTTCAACAGGGGACCTAGCTATGGCTACACCTTC. Protein product: CASSLFNRGPSYGYTF. The variable domain in full, with the rest retrieved from reference TRBV5-6 and TRBJ1-2, is DAGVTQSPTHLIKTRGQQVTLRCSPKSGHDTVSWYQQALGQGPQFIFQYYEEEERQRGNFPDRFSGHQFPNYSSELNVNALLLGDSALYLCASSLFNRGPSYGYTFGSGTRLTVV.

The chain has TRBV4-1 and TRBJ2-2, with D tentatively TRBD2 (6 bases). V shed 2 bases and J shed 4 bases, with 11 bases lying between them. CDR3 length: 15 residues. Germline CDR1 is MGHRA and CDR2 is YSYEKL. The DNA for the CDR3 is TGCGCCAGCAGCCAACCACTGCGGGGCACCGGGGAGCTGTTTTTT. It yields the protein CASSQPLRGTGELFF.

The chain links TRBV30 to TRBJ2-1; TRBD1 is a possible D gene (6 bases). V gave up 2 bases and J gave up 7 bases, with 9 bases separating them. This CDR3 is 12 amino acids long. Germline values: CDR1 GTSNPN, CDR2 SVGIG (reference sequence). This chain's CDR3 is CAWSLRGNEQFF. CDR3 nucleotides: TGTGCCTGGAGTCTGAGGGGGAATGAGCAGTTCTTC.

V gene TRBV9 combines with J gene TRBJ1-6, with D possibly matching TRBD1 (6 bases). In germline, CDR1 is SGDLS, CDR2 YYNGEE. Trimming removed 7 bases at V and 9 bases at J, with 14 bases between. This CDR3 spans 13 amino acids. The CDR3 protein is CASSSGTPSPLHF. The CDR3 DNA follows: TGTGCCAGCTCCTCCGGGACACCTTCACCCCTCCACTTT.

The chain couples TRBV6-5 to TRBJ2-7, with 8 bases identical to TRBD2. The CDR3 length is 13 residues. V dropped 5 bases and J dropped 2; count of bases not matched to a gene: 2. Looked up from germline, CDR1 is MNHEY and CDR2 is SVGAGI. The CDR3 coding sequence is TGTGCCAGCAGTACGGGGGGGCCCTACGAGCAGTACTTC. Its translation: CASSTGGPYEQYF.

The chain recombines TRBV18 with TRBJ1-1; D remains unclear. V shed 6 bases and J shed 6 bases, with 17 bases lying between them. CDR1 KGHSH and CDR2 LQKENI come from the germline V gene. CDR3 length: 14 residues. CDR3 loop: CASSLVEGTAEAFF. The DNA of the CDR3 is TGTGCCAGCTCCCTCGTCGAGGGTACCGCTGAAGCTTTCTTT.

The chain uses TRBV30 and TRBJ2-5; the match to TRBD2 covers 9 bases. Looked up from germline, CDR1 is GTSNPN and CDR2 is SVGIG (reference sequence). This CDR3 has 14 amino acids. V lost 5 bases, J lost 5 bases, and 9 bases stayed unmatched. The CDR3 DNA reads TGTGCCTGGGGTAGCGGGAGTTTAGGGGAGACCCAGTACTTC. It translates to CAWGSGSLGETQYF.

Note on this clone: The junction differs from germline at one of its ends, possibly a read error. The chain links TRBV10-3 to TRBJ2-7; D may be TRBD1 (5 bases). The CDR3 spans 12 residues. Germline CDR1 is ENHRY and CDR2 is SYGVKD. The CDR3, as DNA: TGTGCCATCCGTGACAGTCCCTACGAGCAGTACTTC. This encodes CAIRDSPYEQYF.

This chain connects TRBV7-3 to TRBJ1-2; 7 nucleotides align to TRBD1. This CDR3 contains 14 residues. J was trimmed by 4 bases and V by 4 bases; bases with no gene match: 6. Germline V gene data show CDR1 as SGHTA and CDR2 as FQGTGA. CDR3: CASSSGQLGYGYTF. The CDR3 DNA is TGTGCCAGCAGCTCGGGACAGCTCGGCTATGGCTACACCTTC.

This chain joins TRBV28 and TRBJ1-6; D is unresolved. V dropped 6 bases and J dropped 15 bases, with 15 bases sitting between them. The CDR3 has 12 amino acids. Looked up from germline, CDR1 is MDHEN and CDR2 is SYDVKM. Written as DNA, the CDR3 is TGTGCCAGCAGGCTCTTACAAGAGGTCCTCCACTTT. It translates to CASRLLQEVLHF.

This chain connects TRBV5-4 to TRBJ2-5; TRBD1 matches 8 bases. The length of the CDR3 is 15 residues. V shed 2 bases, J shed 5 bases, and the junction held 8 bases outside the gene matches. Germline lookup yields CDR1 SGHNT and CDR2 YYREEE (reference sequence). The CDR3 nucleotides read TGTGCCAGCAGCTTCCCAGGGGGCGAAGGGGAGACCCAGTACTTC. Translating gives CASSFPGGEGETQYF.

The chain recombines TRBV6-5 with TRBJ2-3; 10 bases match TRBD2. Losses at the gene ends were 5 bases for V and 4 bases for J; bases not matched to a gene: 6. The CDR3 sequence is 15 residues long. CDR1 and CDR2 (germline): MNHEY, SVGAGI. The CDR3 nucleotides read TGTGCCAGCAGTCCCCAAGCGGGAGGGGCAGATACGCAGTATTTT. Encoded protein: CASSPQAGGADTQYF.

The DNA for the CDR3 is TGTGCCAGCAGCCCTTGGAGGGGAAATTCGCCCGGGCAGTACTTC. Protein product: CASSPWRGNSPGQYF. V usage is TRBV13 and J usage is TRBJ2-7; maybe TRBD2 (6 bases). Trimming removed 5 bases from V and 9 bases from J, with 23 bases in between. The CDR3 is 15 amino acids. Germline V gene sequence: CDR1 PRHDT, CDR2 FYEKMQ (reference sequence).

V gene TRBV6-5 combines with J gene TRBJ1-1; D perhaps matches TRBD1 (5 bases). CDR1 and CDR2 from the germline V gene are MNHEY and SVGAGI. This CDR3 spans 15 amino acids. Trimming stripped 6 bases from V and 1 base from J, with 15 bases between. The CDR3 region is CASRSTDQANTEAFF. Here the CDR3 DNA reads TGTGCCAGCAGGTCGACAGACCAGGCGAACACTGAAGCTTTCTTT.

The chain links TRBV6-5 to TRBJ1-2; weak D call: TRBD1 (6 bases). The V end lost 2 bases, the J end lost 2 bases, and 9 bases lay between the germline ends. Looked up from germline, CDR1 is MNHEY and CDR2 is SVGAGI. The CDR3 is 14 amino acids. The CDR3 region has the DNA TGTGCCAGCAGTTACGGGGGCGTGAACTATGGCTACACCTTC. Protein sequence: CASSYGGVNYGYTF.

This chain uses TRBV27 with TRBJ1-2; weak D call: TRBD1 (6 bases). The germline V and J ends were trimmed by 5 bases and 2 bases, with 9 bases remaining between them. This CDR3 has 13 residues. Looked up from germline, CDR1 is MNHEY and CDR2 is SMNVEV (reference sequence). The CDR3 loop reads CASSRTDNYGYTF. The CDR3 region has the DNA TGTGCCAGCAGTAGGACAGACAACTATGGCTACACCTTC.

The chain carries TRBV30 and TRBJ1-2, with D possibly matching TRBD1 (6 bases). Trimming pared 0 bases from V and 7 bases from J, leaving 12 bases between. This CDR3 has 13 residues. The germline CDR1 and CDR2 sequences are GTSNPN and SVGIG (reference sequence). The CDR3 DNA is TGTGCCTGGAGTGTAGAGGGGGTAGGTGGCTACACCTTC. This codes for CAWSVEGVGGYTF.